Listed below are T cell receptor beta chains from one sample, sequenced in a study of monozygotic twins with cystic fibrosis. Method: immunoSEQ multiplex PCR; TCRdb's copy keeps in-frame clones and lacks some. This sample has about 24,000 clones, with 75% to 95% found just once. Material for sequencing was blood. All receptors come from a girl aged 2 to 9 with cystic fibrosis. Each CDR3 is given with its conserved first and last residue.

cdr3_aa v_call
CASSFSGDTYNEQFF TRBV7-9
CASTGTSGGGGDTQYF TRBV6-6
CASSYRPGRNEKLFF TRBV6-5
CASASGVYNEQFF TRBV2
CASSRYRRDSDEQYF TRBV5-1
CASSQDNRRNQPQHF TRBV4-1
CASRLTVNTEAFF TRBV27
CASSSLGPGGPSGELFF TRBV5-1
CASSPQDSGNTIYF TRBV18
CASSTTTPGTAGDYEQYF TRBV19